What follows describes a single T cell receptor beta chain. Its antigen is unidentified. This entry belongs to a study of T cells in Graves' hyperthyroidism and ophthalmopathy. General study findings and limits: Ophthalmopathy could be told apart from stable hyperthyroidism with a 13 V-J model.

RNA transcripts served as the template for amplifying TCR beta CDR3 regions. During a first-round RT-PCR of the TCR CDR3, the HTBI primer set was used. Each CDR3 protein is one row after TCRdb ran MiXCR on the multiplex PCR reads. This sample has about 250,000 distinct CDR3 sequences; about 20% occur once, and the top ten carry under 65%. Uncontrolled infection, other autoimmune disease, pregnancy or lactation barred patients from enrollment. Per the germline V gene, CDR1 is LNHDA and CDR2 is SQIVND (reference sequence). V shed 5 bases and J shed 2 bases, with 16 bases lying between them. The CDR3 is made up of 15 amino acids.

This chain connects TRBV19 to TRBJ2-7, with D maybe TRBD1 (5 bases). The sequenced sample consisted of blood. The TCR sequence derives from a man aged 25-40 years with Graves' ophthalmopathy. The CDR3 coding sequence is TGTGCCAGTAGTCCGACAGACAGCTACACCTACGAGCAGTACTTC. Amino acids: CASSPTDSYTYEQYF. The full variable domain, completed using reference TRBV19 and TRBJ2-7, is DGGITQSPKYLFRKEGQNVTLSCEQNLNHDAMYWYRQDPGQGLRLIYYSQIVNDFQKGDIAEGYSVSREKKESFPLTVTSAQKNPTAFYLCASSPTDSYTYEQYFGPGTRLTVT.